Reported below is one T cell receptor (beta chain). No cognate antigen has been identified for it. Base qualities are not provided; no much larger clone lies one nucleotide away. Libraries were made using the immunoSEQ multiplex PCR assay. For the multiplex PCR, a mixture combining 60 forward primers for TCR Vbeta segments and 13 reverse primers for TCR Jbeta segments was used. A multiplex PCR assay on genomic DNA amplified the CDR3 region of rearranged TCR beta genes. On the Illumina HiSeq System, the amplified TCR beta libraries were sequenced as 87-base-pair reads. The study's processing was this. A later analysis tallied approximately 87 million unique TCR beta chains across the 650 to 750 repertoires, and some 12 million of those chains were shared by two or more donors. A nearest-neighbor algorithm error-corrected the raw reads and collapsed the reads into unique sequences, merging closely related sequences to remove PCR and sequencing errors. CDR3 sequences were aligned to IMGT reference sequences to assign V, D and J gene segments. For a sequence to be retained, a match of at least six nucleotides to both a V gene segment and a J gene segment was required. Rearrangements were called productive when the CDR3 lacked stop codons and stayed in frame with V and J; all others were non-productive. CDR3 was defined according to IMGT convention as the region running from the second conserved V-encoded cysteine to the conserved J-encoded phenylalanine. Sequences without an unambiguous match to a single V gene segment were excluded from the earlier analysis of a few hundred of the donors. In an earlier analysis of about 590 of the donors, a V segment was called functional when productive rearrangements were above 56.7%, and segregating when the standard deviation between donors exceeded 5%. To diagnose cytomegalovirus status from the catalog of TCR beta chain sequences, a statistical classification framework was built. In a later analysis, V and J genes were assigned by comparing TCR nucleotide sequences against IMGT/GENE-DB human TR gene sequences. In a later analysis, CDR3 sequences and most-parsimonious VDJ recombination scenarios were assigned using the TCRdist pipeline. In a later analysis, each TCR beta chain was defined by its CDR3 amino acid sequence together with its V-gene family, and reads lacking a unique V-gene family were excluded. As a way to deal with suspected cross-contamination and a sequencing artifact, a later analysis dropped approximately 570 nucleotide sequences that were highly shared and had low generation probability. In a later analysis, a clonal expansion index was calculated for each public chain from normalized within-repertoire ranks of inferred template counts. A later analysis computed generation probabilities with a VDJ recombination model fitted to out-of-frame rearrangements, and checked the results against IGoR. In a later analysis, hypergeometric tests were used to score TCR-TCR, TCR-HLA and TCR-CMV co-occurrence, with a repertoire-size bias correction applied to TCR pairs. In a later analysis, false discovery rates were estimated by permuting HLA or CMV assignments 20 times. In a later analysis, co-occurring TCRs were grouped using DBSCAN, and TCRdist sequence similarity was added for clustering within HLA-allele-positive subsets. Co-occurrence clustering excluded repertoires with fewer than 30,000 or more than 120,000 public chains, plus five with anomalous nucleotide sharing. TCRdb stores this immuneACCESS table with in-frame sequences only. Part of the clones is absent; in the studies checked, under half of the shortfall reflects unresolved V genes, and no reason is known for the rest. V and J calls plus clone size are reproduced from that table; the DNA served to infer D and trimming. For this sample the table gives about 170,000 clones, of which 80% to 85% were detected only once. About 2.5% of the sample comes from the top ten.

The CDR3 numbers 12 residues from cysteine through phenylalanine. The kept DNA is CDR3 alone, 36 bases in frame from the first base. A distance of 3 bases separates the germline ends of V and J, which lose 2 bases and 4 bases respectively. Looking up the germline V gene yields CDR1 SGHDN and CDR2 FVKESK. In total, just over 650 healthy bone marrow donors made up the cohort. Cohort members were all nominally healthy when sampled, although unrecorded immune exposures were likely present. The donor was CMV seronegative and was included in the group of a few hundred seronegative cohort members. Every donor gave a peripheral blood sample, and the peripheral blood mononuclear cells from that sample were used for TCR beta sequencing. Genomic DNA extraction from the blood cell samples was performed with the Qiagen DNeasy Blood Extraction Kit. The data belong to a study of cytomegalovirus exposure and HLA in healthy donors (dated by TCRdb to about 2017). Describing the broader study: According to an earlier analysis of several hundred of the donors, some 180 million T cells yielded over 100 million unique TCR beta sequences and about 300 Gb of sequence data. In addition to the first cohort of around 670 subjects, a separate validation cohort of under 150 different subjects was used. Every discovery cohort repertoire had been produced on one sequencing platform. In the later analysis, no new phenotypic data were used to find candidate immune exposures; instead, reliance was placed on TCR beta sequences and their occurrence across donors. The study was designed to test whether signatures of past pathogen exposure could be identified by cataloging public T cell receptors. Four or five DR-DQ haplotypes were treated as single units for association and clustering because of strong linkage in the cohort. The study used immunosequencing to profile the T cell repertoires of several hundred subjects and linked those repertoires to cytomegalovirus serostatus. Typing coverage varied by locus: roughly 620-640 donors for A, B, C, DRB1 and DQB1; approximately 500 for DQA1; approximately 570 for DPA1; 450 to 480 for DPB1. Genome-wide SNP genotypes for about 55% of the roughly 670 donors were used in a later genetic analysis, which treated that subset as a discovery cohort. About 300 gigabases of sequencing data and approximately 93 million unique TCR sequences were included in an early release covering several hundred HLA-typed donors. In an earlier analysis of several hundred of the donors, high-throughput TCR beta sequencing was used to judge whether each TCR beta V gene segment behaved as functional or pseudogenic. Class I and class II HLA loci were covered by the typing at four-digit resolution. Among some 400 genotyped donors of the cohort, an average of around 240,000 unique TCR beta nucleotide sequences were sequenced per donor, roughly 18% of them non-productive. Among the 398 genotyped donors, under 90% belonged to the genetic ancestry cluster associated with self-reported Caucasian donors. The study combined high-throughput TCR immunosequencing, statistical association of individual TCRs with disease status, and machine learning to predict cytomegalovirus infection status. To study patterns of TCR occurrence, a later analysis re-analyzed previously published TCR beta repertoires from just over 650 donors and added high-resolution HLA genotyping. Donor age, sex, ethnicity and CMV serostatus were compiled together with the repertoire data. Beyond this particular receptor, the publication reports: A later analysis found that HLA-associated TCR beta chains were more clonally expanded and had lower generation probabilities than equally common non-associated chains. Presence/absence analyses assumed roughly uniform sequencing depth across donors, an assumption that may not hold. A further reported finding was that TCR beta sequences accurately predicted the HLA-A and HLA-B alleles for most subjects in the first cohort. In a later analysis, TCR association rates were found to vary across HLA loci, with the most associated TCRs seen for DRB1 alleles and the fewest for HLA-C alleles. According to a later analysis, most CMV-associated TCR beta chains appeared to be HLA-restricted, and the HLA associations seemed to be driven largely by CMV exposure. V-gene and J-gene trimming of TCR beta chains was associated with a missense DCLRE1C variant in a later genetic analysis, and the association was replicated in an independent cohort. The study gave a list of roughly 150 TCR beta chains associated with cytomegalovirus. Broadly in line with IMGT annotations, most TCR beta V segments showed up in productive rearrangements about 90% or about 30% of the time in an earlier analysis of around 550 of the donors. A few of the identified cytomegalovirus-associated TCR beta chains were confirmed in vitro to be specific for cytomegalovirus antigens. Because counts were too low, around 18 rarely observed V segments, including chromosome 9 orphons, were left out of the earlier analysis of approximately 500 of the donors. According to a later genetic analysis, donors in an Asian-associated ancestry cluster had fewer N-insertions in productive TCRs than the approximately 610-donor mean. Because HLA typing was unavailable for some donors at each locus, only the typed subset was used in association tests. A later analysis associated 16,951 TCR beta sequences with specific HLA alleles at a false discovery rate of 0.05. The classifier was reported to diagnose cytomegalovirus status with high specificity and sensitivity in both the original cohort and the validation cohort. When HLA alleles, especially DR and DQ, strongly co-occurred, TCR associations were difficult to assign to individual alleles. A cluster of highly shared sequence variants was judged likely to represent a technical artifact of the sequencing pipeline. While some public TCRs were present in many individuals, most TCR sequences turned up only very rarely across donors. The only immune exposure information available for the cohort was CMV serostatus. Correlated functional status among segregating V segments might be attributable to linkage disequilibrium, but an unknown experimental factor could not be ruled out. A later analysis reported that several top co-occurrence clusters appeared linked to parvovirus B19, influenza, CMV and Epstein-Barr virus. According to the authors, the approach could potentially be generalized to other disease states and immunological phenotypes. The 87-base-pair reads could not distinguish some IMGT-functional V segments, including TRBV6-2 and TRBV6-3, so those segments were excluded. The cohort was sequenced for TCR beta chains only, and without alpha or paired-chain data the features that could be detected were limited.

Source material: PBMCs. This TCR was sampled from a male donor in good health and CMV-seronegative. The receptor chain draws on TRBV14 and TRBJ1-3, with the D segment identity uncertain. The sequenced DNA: TGTGCCAGCAGCCAAATAGGAAACACCATATATTTT. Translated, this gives CASSQIGNTIYF.